The 29 T cell receptor beta chains given below trace back to one sample, sequenced in a study of cytomegalovirus exposure and HLA in healthy donors. Repertoires were generated with immunoSEQ multiplex PCR, while TCRdb's copy carries only in-frame clones and drops some. The sample has around 230,000 clones, around 87% seen once. The specimen sequenced was PBMCs. These receptors were taken from a woman aged 25 to 39 in good health and CMV-seropositive.

This clone has only a few counts. The rearrangement links TRBV7-2 to TRBJ2-7; 8 bases align to TRBD2. Germline V gene sequence: CDR1 SGHTA, CDR2 FQGNSA. V shed 6 bases, J shed 5 bases, and the junction held 12 bases outside the gene matches. The CDR3 is 15 amino acids. DNA of the CDR3: TGTGCCAGCAGGGAGAATCCAGCGGGAGAGGACGAGCAGTACTTC. Translation gives CASRENPAGEDEQYF. The entire variable domain, with the rest obtained from reference TRBV7-2 and TRBJ2-7, is as follows: GAGVSQSPSNKVTEKGKDVELRCDPISGHTALYWYRQSLGQGLEFLIYFQGNSAPDKSGLPSDRFSAERTGGSVSTLTIQRTQQEDSAVYLCASRENPAGEDEQYFGPGTRLTVT.

The J gene is TRBJ1-2, the V gene TRBV28, with no clear D. The germline CDR1 and CDR2 sequences are MDHEN and SYDVKM. The CDR3 has 16 residues. V gave up 4 bases and J gave up 3 bases, with 18 bases separating them. CDR3 protein: CASSSSTLRGDYGYTF. The CDR3 bases are TGTGCCAGCAGTTCCTCTACTCTAAGAGGCGACTATGGCTACACCTTC.

Remarks on this clone: One junction end disagrees with the germline gene, perhaps due to a read error. This sequence joins TRBV2 and TRBJ2-7, with TRBD1 identical over 10 bases. CDR3 length: 14 residues. Per germline, CDR1 SNHLY and CDR2 FYNNEI. DNA for the CDR3: TGTGCCAGCACTGAAAGGGACAGGGGCGGCGAGCAGTACTTC. Its translation: CASTERDRGGEQYF.

This clone was seen once. The chain has TRBV18 and TRBJ2-7; the match to TRBD1 covers 7 bases. The V and J ends lost 8 bases and 0 bases, in that order; junction bases with no gene match: 4. The CDR3 runs 13 residues. The germline V gene encodes CDR1 KGHSH and CDR2 LQKENI. The DNA for the CDR3 is TGTGCCAGCACGGGACAGCGCTCCTACGAGCAGTACTTC. Protein: CASTGQRSYEQYF.

This clone was observed once. The genes are TRBV15 and TRBJ2-3; TRBD2 matches 9 bases. V lost 0 bases and J lost 1; bases outside the gene matches: 11. Germline CDR1 reads LNHNV; CDR2 reads YYDKDF (reference sequence). This CDR3 is built from 19 residues. As DNA, the CDR3 is TGTGCCACCAGCAGAGACGCGGGAGGGCCTGTAGTTGGCACAGATACGCAGTATTTT. This codes for CATSRDAGGPVVGTDTQYF.

This clone was recorded once. This chain uses TRBV5-1 with TRBJ2-3; possible D gene TRBD2, 6 bases. In germline, CDR1 is SGHRS, CDR2 YFSETQ. The V end was cut by 3 bases, the J end by 3 bases, with 14 bases between. This CDR3 is built from 15 residues. As DNA, the CDR3 is TGCGCCAGCAGCTCCGGGGGTACAGAGACAGATACGCAGTATTTT. Translated, it gives CASSSGGTETDTQYF.

This clone is a singleton in its sample. V gene TRBV10-3 combines with J gene TRBJ2-7; tentative D call: TRBD1 (7 bases). The CDR3 contains 18 residues. The ends were cut back, 3 bases at V and 4 bases at J, with 25 bases in the middle. Germline V gives CDR1 ENHRY, CDR2 SYGVKD. The CDR3 spells CAISDPGGGGGILYEQYF. As DNA, the CDR3 is TGTGCCATCAGTGATCCCGGTGGAGGGGGCGGTATTCTGTACGAGCAGTACTTC.

In this sample, this clone turned up once. The V call is TRBV7-8, the J call TRBJ2-7, with D possibly matching TRBD1 (6 bases). This CDR3 contains 17 residues. The germline V and J ends were trimmed by 2 bases and 2 bases, with 19 bases remaining between them. Germline V gene lookup returns CDR1 SGHVS and CDR2 FQNEAQ. This CDR3 reads CASSLNLLLRDTYEQYF. For the CDR3, the DNA is TGTGCCAGCAGCTTAAATCTGCTTCTCAGGGACACCTACGAGCAGTACTTC.

The V call is TRBV5-1, the J call TRBJ2-4; tentative D call: TRBD2 (6 bases). The germline CDR1 and CDR2 sequences are SGHRS and YFSETQ. V lost 1 base and J 8 bases, leaving 22 bases between the germline ends. The CDR3 has 17 residues. Written as DNA, the CDR3 is TGCGCCAGCAGCTTGTTCTTCAGCTCTAGCGAAAGGCACATTCAGTACTTC. Translation gives CASSLFFSSSERHIQYF.

This clone was picked up one time. This chain connects TRBV5-6 to TRBJ1-2, with a weak D call TRBD1 (6 bases). V lost 4 bases and J lost 3, with 13 bases in between. Germline CDR1 and CDR2: SGHDT and YYEEEE. The CDR3 consists of 14 residues. CDR3 amino acids: CASSRQQGHYGYTF. For the CDR3, the DNA is TGTGCCAGCAGCCGTCAACAGGGCCACTATGGCTACACCTTC. The complete variable domain, with remaining parts taken from reference TRBV5-6 and TRBJ1-2, reads DAGVTQSPTHLIKTRGQQVTLRCSPKSGHDTVSWYQQALGQGPQFIFQYYEEEERQRGNFPDRFSGHQFPNYSSELNVNALLLGDSALYLCASSRQQGHYGYTFGSGTRLTVV.

The rearrangement uses TRBV6-1 and TRBJ2-7; unclear D gene. CDR3 length: 15 amino acids. From germline, CDR1 is MNHNS and CDR2 SASEGT. Deletions cut 5 bases from V and 3 bases from J, with 17 bases between. The CDR3 here is CASSNPQASNYEQYF. For the CDR3, the DNA is TGTGCCAGCAGTAATCCGCAGGCCAGCAACTACGAGCAGTACTTC.

This chain uses TRBV30 with TRBJ2-7, with 7 bases identical to TRBD1. The CDR3 runs 12 residues. Germline CDR1 and CDR2: GTSNPN and SVGIG (reference sequence). V lost 6 bases to trimming and J lost 5 bases; unmatched junction nucleotides: 7. Here the CDR3 DNA reads TGTGCCTGCAACAGGGGTCACAACGAGCAGTACTTC. The encoded protein is CACNRGHNEQYF. Complete variable domain (other parts from reference TRBV30 and TRBJ2-7): SQTIHQWPATLVQPVGSPLSLECTVEGTSNPNLYWYRQAAGRGLQLLFYSVGIGQISSEVPQNLSASRPQDRQFILSSKKLLLSDSGFYLCACNRGHNEQYFGPGTRLTVT.

V usage is TRBV4-1 and J usage is TRBJ2-7; 11 bases map to TRBD2. CDR3 length: 18 residues. Germline CDR1 MGHRA, CDR2 YSYEKL. The ends lost 0 bases at V and 3 bases at J; junction bases unmatched: 10. CDR3 in amino acids: CASSQDSLAGGADYEQYF. The DNA for the CDR3 is TGCGCCAGCAGCCAAGATAGTCTAGCGGGAGGCGCAGACTACGAGCAGTACTTC.

The chain couples TRBV7-9 to TRBJ2-7; TRBD2 matches 7 bases. Germline CDR1 and CDR2: SEHNR and FQNEAQ (reference sequence). The CDR3 has 15 amino acids. With V trimmed by 5 bases and J by 1 base, 8 bases remained unmatched. The CDR3 DNA reads TGTGCCAGCAGCCATGCGGGAGTAGGATCCTACGAGCAGTACTTC. Its protein is CASSHAGVGSYEQYF.

This clone was seen just once. The rearrangement joins TRBV5-1 to TRBJ2-5; TRBD1 is a possible D gene (7 bases). The ends were cut back, 5 bases at V and 2 bases at J, with 10 bases in the middle. This CDR3 region has 13 residues. Germline-derived CDR1 and CDR2 are SGHRS and YFSETQ. In DNA, the CDR3 is TGCGCCAGCAGTCCAGGGGGGCAAGAGACCCAGTACTTC. Protein: CASSPGGQETQYF.

This chain links TRBV19 with TRBJ2-1; 9 nucleotides line up with TRBD2. The junction had 12 bases not matched to a gene; V was cut back by 0 bases and J by 3 bases. This CDR3 is 19 amino acids long. CDR1 LNHDA and CDR2 SQIVND come from the germline V gene (reference sequence). CDR3 DNA: TGTGCCAGTAGTATAGATCCTTGGCGGGAGGGCTCTCACTACAATGAGCAGTTCTTC. Its protein is CASSIDPWREGSHYNEQFF.

The chain combines TRBV29-1 with TRBJ1-5, with 7 nucleotides matching TRBD1. Germline V gene lookup returns CDR1 SQVTM and CDR2 ANQGSEA. Germline trimming cut 4 bases from V and 2 bases from J; bases unmatched to any gene: 2. This CDR3 spans 13 amino acids. CDR3 bases: TGCAGCGTTGTTACAGGGGGCAATCAGCCCCAGCATTTT. It specifies CSVVTGGNQPQHF. Complete variable domain (other parts from reference TRBV29-1 and TRBJ1-5): SAVISQKPSRDICQRGTSLTIQCQVDSQVTMMFWYRQQPGQSLTLIATANQGSEATYESGFVIDKFPISRPNLTFSTLTVSNMSPEDSSIYLCSVVTGGNQPQHFGDGTRLSIL.

This chain links TRBV11-3 with TRBJ2-5; TRBD2 agrees at 9 bases. CDR3 length: 17 amino acids. V lost 1 base, J lost 2 bases, and 8 bases stayed unmatched. The germline CDR1 and CDR2 sequences are SGHNT and YENEEA. CDR3 nucleotide sequence: TGTGCCAGCAGCTTAGGTCGTCTAGCGGGGAGGCAAGAGACCCAGTACTTC. It yields the protein CASSLGRLAGRQETQYF. The full variable domain, with the rest looked up from reference TRBV11-3 and TRBJ2-5, is EAGVVQSPRYKIIEKKQPVAFWCNPISGHNTLYWYLQNLGQGPELLIRYENEEAVDDSQLPKDRFSAERLKGVDSTLKIQPAELGDSAVYLCASSLGRLAGRQETQYFGPGTRLLVL.

V is TRBV9 and J is TRBJ2-7; TRBD2 agrees at 16 bases. Germline trimming cut 3 bases from V and 7 bases from J; bases unmatched to any gene: 13. This CDR3 is built from 18 residues. Germline V lookup: CDR1 SGDLS, CDR2 YYNGEE. The CDR3 sequence: CASSDKGGRGLAGGEQYF. In nucleotides, the CDR3 is TGTGCCAGCAGCGACAAAGGGGGCCGGGGACTAGCGGGAGGGGAGCAGTACTTC.

CDR3 sequence reads: CAWSVSGEEAGELFF. In DNA form, the CDR3 reads TGTGCCTGGAGTGTTTCCGGGGAGGAGGCCGGGGAGCTGTTTTTT. The chain has TRBV30 and TRBJ2-2; D possibly corresponds to TRBD2 (6 bases). The CDR3 is made up of 15 amino acids. Trimming cost V 0 bases and J 6 bases, with 14 bases left between them. Germline CDR1 and CDR2: GTSNPN and SVGIG (reference sequence).

This clone came up once. The J gene is TRBJ1-5, the V gene TRBV6-1; D may be TRBD1 (6 bases). This CDR3 has 13 residues. Germline V CDR1 and CDR2: MNHNS, SASEGT. Trimming stripped 3 bases from V and 9 bases from J, with 12 bases between. CDR3 coding DNA: TGTGCCAGCAGTGATGGGGGAGGGGGGCCCCAGCATTTT. Its protein is CASSDGGGGPQHF.

The rearrangement links TRBV4-1 to TRBJ2-7; 10 bases align to TRBD2. CDR1 is MGHRA and CDR2 is YSYEKL in the germline V gene. The CDR3 length is 17 residues. Trimming cost V 1 base and J 3 bases; bases outside gene matches: 9. CDR3: CASSQAGSGRAIYEQYF. CDR3 bases: TGCGCCAGCAGCCAAGCGGGGAGCGGGAGGGCGATCTACGAGCAGTACTTC.

The table lists this clone with a count of one. This chain uses TRBV7-2 with TRBJ2-1; 9 bases are a match to TRBD2. The V gene end was trimmed by 1 base and the J gene end by 4 bases; junction bases not matched to a gene: 2. CDR1 SGHTA and CDR2 FQGNSA come from the germline V gene. This CDR3 has 15 amino acids. Here the CDR3 reads CASSLVTSGYNEQFF. The CDR3 nucleotides are TGTGCCAGCAGCTTAGTGACTAGCGGATACAATGAGCAGTTCTTC.

This rearrangement joins TRBV5-1 to TRBJ1-1; D remains unclear. The V end lost 4 bases, the J end lost 0 bases, and 10 bases lay between the germline ends. This CDR3 region has 14 residues. Germline V gene lookup returns CDR1 SGHRS and CDR2 YFSETQ. The CDR3 reads CASSRNLMNTEAFF. Here the CDR3 DNA reads TGCGCCAGCAGCCGAAATCTAATGAACACTGAAGCTTTCTTT.

This clone occurred once. V is TRBV14 and J is TRBJ2-5; the match to TRBD2 covers 8 bases. Germline V gene sequence: CDR1 SGHDN, CDR2 FVKESK. There are 15 residues in the CDR3. V was pared by 4 bases and J by 1 base, with 5 bases of the junction left unmatched. The CDR3 region has the DNA TGTGCCAGCAGCCCCCTTACTAGCGGCCAAGAGACCCAGTACTTC. As protein: CASSPLTSGQETQYF.

The genes are TRBV18 and TRBJ1-4; TRBD1 agrees at 7 bases. Germline CDR1 reads KGHSH; CDR2 reads LQKENI. The trim removed 6 bases at V and 5 bases at J, leaving 12 bases unmatched. The CDR3 extends over 16 amino acids. The CDR3 loop reads CASSQPIAGGNEKLFF. CDR3 coding DNA: TGTGCCAGCTCTCAGCCCATTGCAGGGGGGAATGAAAAACTGTTTTTT.

The chain employs TRBV29-1 and TRBJ1-1; D is possibly TRBD1 (6 bases). Germline assignment: CDR1 SQVTM and CDR2 ANQGSEA. CDR3 length: 12 amino acids. The V end was cut by 7 bases, the J end by 0 bases, with 9 bases between. The CDR3 protein is CSAGHMNTEAFF. The CDR3 DNA sequence: TGCAGCGCGGGACACATGAACACTGAAGCTTTCTTT.

The chain uses TRBV5-6 and TRBJ1-2; D remains ambiguous. Trimming took off 3 bases at V and 4 bases at J, with 4 bases between the two ends. The germline V gene has CDR1 SGHDT and CDR2 YYEEEE. The CDR3 totals 11 residues. CDR3 residues: CASSSSYGYTF. CDR3 sequence (DNA): TGTGCCAGCAGCTCTAGCTATGGCTACACCTTC.

The chain has TRBV6-5 and TRBJ2-1; 10 bases are shared with TRBD1. The germline CDR1 and CDR2 sequences are MNHEY and SVGAGI. Trimming at V came to 5 bases and at J to 5 bases, leaving 6 bases not matched to a gene. The CDR3 length is 15 residues. The CDR3 here is CASSKDRGSNNEQFF. The CDR3 DNA reads TGTGCCAGCAGTAAGGACAGGGGGTCGAACAATGAGCAGTTCTTC.